Listed below are T cell receptor beta chains from one sample, sequenced in a study of Tregs in tolerant kidney transplant recipients. Measured with immunoSEQ multiplex PCR; TCRdb has only the in-frame clones, and not every one. The sample has about 110,000 clones, about 90% seen once. The material sequenced was CD4+ T cells from blood, taken before the transplant. The receptors stem from a human donor who received a combined kidney and bone marrow transplant. The CDR3 runs from the conserved cysteine through the conserved F or W. Each record gives: D gene, V gene, J gene, clone size, CDR3 DNA, CDR3 protein. A D gene is named only where the DNA matches it firmly. Rows may omit the clone size; those that give it use once, few, many or a size class.

>TRBD1|TRBV7-9|TRBJ2-3|-
TGTGCCAGCAGCTTCTCAGGGGGATCGGGAGATACGCAGTATTTT
CASSFSGGSGDTQYF
>-|TRBV7-2|TRBJ2-7|-
TGTGCCAGCAGCTCGGGGTCGAGCTCCTACGAGCAGTACTTC
CASSSGSSSYEQYF
>TRBD1|TRBV6-4|TRBJ1-2|-
TGTGCCAGCAGTGTTTATCCGGGACAGAACTATGGCTACACCTTC
CASSVYPGQNYGYTF
>TRBD1|TRBV25-1|TRBJ1-1|-
TGTGCCAGCGGACGCCAGGGGGTTAGGGCTTTCTTT
CASGRQGVRAFF
>TRBD2|TRBV28|TRBJ2-7|-
TGTGCCAGCTCTTTACCGCGGGAGGGGCCCTACGAGCAGTACTTC
CASSLPREGPYEQYF
>-|TRBV7-2|TRBJ2-7|-
TGTGCCAGCAGCTTATTGCGCGTGCACGGGCAGTACTTC
CASSLLRVHGQYF
>-|TRBV23-1|TRBJ2-1|once
TGCGCCAGCAGTCACCTTGTTCTGGAGGCTTGCTCCTACAATGAGCAGTTCTTC
CASSHLVLEACSYNEQFF
>-|TRBV28|TRBJ2-7|-
TGTGCCAGCAGGCTACAGGGAAGGGCCTACGAGCAGTACTTC
CASRLQGRAYEQYF
>-|TRBV14|TRBJ1-4|-
TGTGCCAGCAGCCAAGGAGACAGGATGCGGTGGGAAAAACTGTTTTTT
CASSQGDRMRWEKLFF
>-|TRBV2|TRBJ1-4|-
TGTGCCAGCACCATGACAGGACCTAATGAAAAACTGTTTTTT
CASTMTGPNEKLFF
>-|TRBV19|TRBJ2-5|-
TGTGCCAGTATTGGGGCAGGGAACCAAGAGACCCAGTACTTC
CASIGAGNQETQYF
>-|TRBV28|TRBJ1-4|-
TGTGCCAGCAGTCCCGGCGGGCAGGGGTGGGAAAAACTGTTTTTT
CASSPGGQGWEKLFF
>-|TRBV4-1|TRBJ1-2|-
TGCGCCAGCAGCCAAGATACTTCGGGACTTGGCTACACCTTC
CASSQDTSGLGYTF
>-|TRBV7-2|TRBJ2-3|once
TGTGCCAGCAGCCCTCCCCCGGTCACAGATACGCAGTATTTT
CASSPPPVTDTQYF
>-|TRBV6-4|TRBJ2-1|-
TGTGCCAGCAGTGACCCTAGTTTGACAGATGAGCAGTTCTTC
CASSDPSLTDEQFF
>-|TRBV6-5|TRBJ1-3|-
TGTGCCAGCAGTTACTCAAGGGGTAGCTCTGGAAACACCATATATTTT
CASSYSRGSSGNTIYF
>TRBD1|TRBV19|TRBJ1-1|-
TGTGCCAGTAGTCGAAGGACAGGGTCCACTGAAGCTTTCTTT
CASSRRTGSTEAFF
>TRBD2|TRBV7-2|TRBJ2-5|-
TGTGCCAGCAGAACATCGGCTAGCGGGGTATGGGAGACCCAGTACTTC
CASRTSASGVWETQYF
>-|TRBV11-2|TRBJ2-7|-
TGTGCCAGCAGCTTTTCCGTGGAGAGCTACGAGCAGTACTTC
CASSFSVESYEQYF
>-|TRBV12-2|TRBJ2-1|-
TGTGCAAGTCGCTTTACCGCCGGGACTAGCGGGACCCACACCTACAATGAGCAGTTCTTC
CASRFTAGTSGTHTYNEQFF
>TRBD2|TRBV11-2|TRBJ2-1|-
TGTGCCAGCACCAAATTACGGGGGGACGAGCAGTTCTTC
CASTKLRGDEQFF
>TRBD1|TRBV10-3|TRBJ1-2|-
TGTGCCATCAGTACCTCGGGACAGTACTATGGCTACACCTTC
CAISTSGQYYGYTF
>TRBD1|TRBV5-6|TRBJ2-7|-
TGTGCCAGCAGCTTGGAGGGGGCGCCGAAAGAGCAGTACTTC
CASSLEGAPKEQYF
>TRBD1|TRBV7-8|TRBJ2-5|-
TGTGCCAGCAGGTGGGACAGCCAAGAGACCCAGTACTTC
CASRWDSQETQYF
>-|TRBV5-4|TRBJ2-7|-
TGTGCCAGCAGCCCCCGAGACGGAGGGCCCTACGAGCAGTACTTC
CASSPRDGGPYEQYF
>-|TRBV5-4|TRBJ2-3|-
TGTGCCAGCAGCCAGGGGGGTCCGGGTTTTTCAGATACGCAGTATTTT
CASSQGGPGFSDTQYF
>-|TRBV5-1|TRBJ2-1|-
TGCGCCAGCAGCTTGGCAGGGGCCCCAGGGGATGAGCAGTTCTTC
CASSLAGAPGDEQFF
>TRBD2|TRBV7-8|TRBJ2-3|-
TGTGCCAGCAGCTCCTGGGTGACTAGCGGGGTTAAGAAAAGGTCAGATACGCAGTATTTT
CASSSWVTSGVKKRSDTQYF
>TRBD2|TRBV4-3|TRBJ2-7|once
TGCGCCAGCAGCCCAGGTCGGACTAGCGGGAGGTCCTCCTCCTACGAGCAGTACTTC
CASSPGRTSGRSSSYEQYF
>-|TRBV29-1|TRBJ2-7|many
TGCAGCGTTGAAGGGCCCCGCCGCGAGCAGTACTTC
CSVEGPRREQYF
>TRBD2|TRBV18|TRBJ2-4|-
TGTGCCAGCTCCCCACGGGGGGACGGGCAAAACATTCAGTACTTC
CASSPRGDGQNIQYF
>TRBD1|TRBV29-1|TRBJ1-5|-
TGCAGCGTCGGACAGGGCAATCAGCCCCAGCATTTT
CSVGQGNQPQHF
>-|TRBV5-1|TRBJ1-3|-
TGCGCCAGCAGCTCGACCGGGACACCAAGCTCTGGAAACACCATATATTTT
CASSSTGTPSSGNTIYF
>TRBD2|TRBV7-2|TRBJ2-7|-
TGTGCCAGCAGCTCAGGGGGACTAGCGGAATACGAGCAGTACTTC
CASSSGGLAEYEQYF
>-|TRBV6-1|TRBJ2-7|-
TGTGCCAGCAGTGAGTACTACTACAGGGACTACGAGCAGTACTTC
CASSEYYYRDYEQYF